The rows below give T cell receptor beta chains drawn from one sample of a study of vaccination and CD4 T cells after COVID-19. Their specific antigens are unknown. TCRdb called the PCR reads again in MiXCR, with one record for every CDR3 protein. The repertoire has under 15,000 distinct CDR3 sequences, more than 70% of them found once; the top ten carry 10%. What was sequenced was CD4+ T cells from blood, cultured in vitro. The receptors shown here come from a human donor who had recovered from COVID-19. The CDR3 runs from the conserved cysteine through the conserved F or W. The D gene is left open where the match is weak. Only part of the rows carry a size: once, few, many, or a class if the clone is expanded.

j_gene: TRBJ2-3
d_gene: NA
abundance: NA
v_gene: TRBV7-7
CDR3aa: CASSLGTSRSTDTQYF
CDR3nt: TGTGCTAGCAGCTTAGGTACTAGCAGAAGCACAGATACGCAGTATTTT

j_gene: TRBJ2-3
d_gene: NA
abundance: few
v_gene: TRBV6-1
CDR3aa: CASSPLDRAETTQYF
CDR3nt: TGTGCCAGCAGCCCACTAGACCGCGCGGAAACTACGCAGTATTTT

j_gene: TRBJ2-3
d_gene: TRBD2
abundance: few
v_gene: TRBV7-9
CDR3aa: CASSRTSGTDTQYF
CDR3nt: TGTGCCAGCAGCCGGACTAGCGGCACAGATACGCAGTATTTT

j_gene: TRBJ1-5
d_gene: NA
abundance: once
v_gene: TRBV6-2/TRBV6-3
CDR3aa: CATEITDKGNQPQHF
CDR3nt: TGTGCCACCGAGATCACTGACAAGGGCAATCAGCCCCAGCATTTT

j_gene: TRBJ1-1
d_gene: NA
abundance: NA
v_gene: TRBV7-2
CDR3aa: CASSPESMLRGAFF
CDR3nt: TGTGCCAGCAGCCCCGAATCGATGTTGCGGGGAGCTTTCTTT

j_gene: TRBJ1-5
d_gene: NA
abundance: few
v_gene: TRBV6-1
CDR3aa: CASSEAIRTARDQPQHF
CDR3nt: TGTGCCAGCAGTGAAGCTATTAGGACAGCGAGGGATCAGCCCCAGCATTTT

j_gene: TRBJ1-4
d_gene: TRBD1
abundance: NA
v_gene: TRBV25-1
CDR3aa: CASSTDREGEKLFF
CDR3nt: TGTGCCAGCTCTACCGACAGGGAGGGTGAAAAACTGTTTTTT

j_gene: TRBJ1-5
d_gene: TRBD1
abundance: NA
v_gene: TRBV6-4
CDR3aa: CASGTGGGQPQHF
CDR3nt: TGTGCCAGCGGGACAGGGGGGGGTCAGCCCCAGCATTTT

j_gene: TRBJ2-3
d_gene: NA
abundance: few
v_gene: TRBV5-1
CDR3aa: CASSLVVGDTQYF
CDR3nt: TGCGCCAGCAGCTTGGTGGTCGGAGATACGCAGTATTTT

j_gene: TRBJ2-3
d_gene: TRBD1
abundance: NA
v_gene: TRBV30
CDR3aa: CAWSVHGTGGDTQYF
CDR3nt: TGTGCCTGGAGTGTTCACGGGACAGGGGGGGATACGCAGTATTTT

j_gene: TRBJ2-7
d_gene: TRBD1
abundance: NA
v_gene: TRBV20-1
CDR3aa: CSASRGPDEQYF
CDR3nt: TGCAGTGCTAGCAGGGGGCCGGACGAGCAGTACTTC

j_gene: TRBJ1-2
d_gene: NA
abundance: NA
v_gene: TRBV19
CDR3aa: CASAGRPYGYTF
CDR3nt: TGTGCCAGTGCCGGGCGACCCTATGGCTACACCTTC